One and the same sample provided the 24 T cell receptor beta chains below, sequenced in a study of early T cells in non-severe SARS-CoV-2 infection. TCRdb reanalysed the 5' RACE reads using MiXCR and keeps one entry per CDR3 protein. This sample carries 74,000 or so distinct CDR3 sequences, roughly 11% of them seen once, and the ten largest clones take less than 5%. The sample taken for sequencing was whole blood. These TCRs come from an adult who was a healthcare worker with PCR-confirmed SARS-CoV-2 infection or an uninfected control (not recorded which).

This clonotype was observed a handful of times. The J gene is TRBJ2-7, the V gene TRBV29-1; D remains ambiguous. Per germline, CDR1 SQVTM and CDR2 ANQGSEA. This CDR3 has 12 residues. The V and J ends lost 7 bases and 3 bases respectively, with 13 bases between them. This CDR3 is CSAQEGYYEQYF. Written as DNA, the CDR3 is TGCAGCGCCCAGGAAGGGTACTACGAGCAGTACTTC.

Many counts were recorded for this clonotype. The chain combines TRBV9 with TRBJ2-7, with D perhaps TRBD2 (5 bases). V gave up 4 bases and J gave up 6 bases, with 23 bases separating them. Germline loops: CDR1 SGDLS, CDR2 YYNGEE. There are 16 residues in the CDR3. CDR3 DNA sequence: TGTGCCAGCAGCCCTCCCGGTGGGGAGATTAGGGCCGAGCAGTACTTC. Its translation: CASSPPGGEIRAEQYF.

This clonotype has at least ten counts. The chain uses TRBV10-2 and TRBJ2-5; possibly TRBD2 for D (5 bases). The CDR3 has 14 residues. V was trimmed by 3 bases and J by 3 bases, leaving 11 bases between them. The germline V gene encodes CDR1 WSHSY and CDR2 SAAADI. The CDR3 sequence is CASSEGVAKETQYF. CDR3 in DNA: TGCGCCAGCAGTGAAGGAGTAGCGAAAGAGACCCAGTACTTC.

This chain joins TRBV29-1 and TRBJ2-1; TRBD2 matches at 9 bases. Unmatched junction bases numbered 2, after V lost 7 bases and J lost 7 bases. Germline V gene sequence: CDR1 SQVTM, CDR2 ANQGSEA. The CDR3 is made up of 11 amino acids. CDR3 region: CSGLAGNEQFF. The CDR3 bases are TGCAGCGGGCTAGCGGGAAATGAGCAGTTCTTC.

This clonotype came up a few times. The chain is built from TRBV11-2 and TRBJ2-7, with D uncertain. Germline V CDR1 and CDR2: SGHAT, FQNNGV. The CDR3 has 13 residues. Trimming removed 1 base at V and 2 bases at J, with 6 bases between. The chain's CDR3 is CASSLAVTYEQYF. Written as DNA, the CDR3 is TGTGCCAGCAGCTTAGCAGTTACCTACGAGCAGTACTTC. Drawing the rest from reference TRBV11-2 and TRBJ2-7, the complete variable domain is EAGVAQSPRYKIIEKRQSVAFWCNPISGHATLYWYQQILGQGPKLLIQFQNNGVVDDSQLPKDRFSAERLKGVDSTLKIQPAKLEDSAVYLCASSLAVTYEQYFGPGTRLTVT.

This clonotype was counted a few times. The chain is built from TRBV28 and TRBJ1-1; no reliable D call. Looked up from germline, CDR1 is MDHEN and CDR2 is SYDVKM. With 2 bases removed from V and 0 bases from J, the gap between germline ends came to 4 bases. The CDR3 runs to 13 residues. The CDR3 spells CASSLPLNTEAFF. In DNA, the CDR3 is TGTGCCAGCAGTTTACCGCTGAACACTGAAGCTTTCTTT.

This clonotype occurred a few times. The chain couples TRBV29-1 to TRBJ2-4, with 11 bases lining up with TRBD2. The CDR3 consists of 13 residues. V lost 4 bases to trimming and J lost 4 bases; unmatched junction nucleotides: 0. Germline CDR1 and CDR2: SQVTM and ANQGSEA. The CDR3 is CSVGLAGKNIQYF. DNA for the CDR3: TGCAGCGTTGGACTAGCGGGGAAAAACATTCAGTACTTC.

This clonotype was counted many times. J is TRBJ1-5 and V is TRBV18, with D tentatively TRBD1 (5 bases). This CDR3 is built from 13 residues. Trimming stripped 3 bases from V and 4 bases from J, with 7 bases between. Germline V gives CDR1 KGHSH, CDR2 LQKENI. CDR3 region: CASSPGRNQPQHF. Here the CDR3 DNA reads TGTGCCAGCTCACCGGGGCGGAATCAGCCCCAGCATTTT.

This clonotype was observed at least ten times. An end of the junction differs from the germline gene, which may be a read error. The chain links TRBV7-7 to TRBJ2-5; TRBD2 matches 8 bases. Germline-derived CDR1 and CDR2 are SSHAT and FNYEAQ (reference sequence). The CDR3 is 16 residues long. The CDR3 is CASSLDVLAAMGTQYF. CDR3 DNA sequence: TGTGCTAGCAGCTTAGACGTACTAGCGGCGATGGGGACCCAGTACTTC.

This clonotype was counted at least ten times. The chain recombines TRBV4-1 with TRBJ1-4, with D possibly TRBD1 on 6 matching bases. The germline gives CDR1 MGHRA, CDR2 YSYEKL. Trimming removed 0 bases at V and 2 bases at J, with 13 bases between. This CDR3 is 17 amino acids long. CDR3 loop: CASSQEGGRGTNEKLFF. CDR3 nucleotide sequence: TGCGCCAGCAGCCAAGAAGGGGGGCGCGGGACTAATGAAAAACTGTTTTTT.

The chain is built from TRBV6-6 and TRBJ1-5, with a weak D call TRBD1 (5 bases). Germline CDR1 is MNHNY and CDR2 is SVGAGI (reference sequence). Deletions cut 7 bases from V and 6 bases from J, with 19 bases between. This CDR3 has 15 residues. CDR3 coding DNA: TGTGCCAGCAATCTGGGGGGGAGCGGGCTTCAGCCCCAGCATTTT. This gives the protein CASNLGGSGLQPQHF.

This chain connects TRBV9 to TRBJ1-1; TRBD1 matches 10 bases. Trimming cost V 4 bases and J 4 bases; bases outside gene matches: 4. The CDR3 loop spans 14 amino acids. Germline loops: CDR1 SGDLS, CDR2 YYNGEE. CDR3 DNA: TGTGCCAGCAGCCCCCGGGACAGGGGCACTGAAGCTTTCTTT. It translates to CASSPRDRGTEAFF. The whole variable domain, remainder taken from reference TRBV9 and TRBJ1-1, is DSGVTQTPKHLITATGQRVTLRCSPRSGDLSVYWYQQSLDQGLQFLIQYYNGEERAKGNILERFSAQQFPDLHSELNLSSLELGDSALYFCASSPRDRGTEAFFGQGTRLTVV.

In this sample, this clonotype turned up a few times. The genes are TRBV28 and TRBJ2-1; 10 bases align to TRBD2. Germline CDR1 reads MDHEN; CDR2 reads SYDVKM. The CDR3 length is 16 residues. The trim removed 1 base at V and 7 bases at J, leaving 7 bases unmatched. The CDR3 nucleotides read TGTGCCAGCAGTTTATATAGCGGGAGGAGTGGGAATGAGCAGTTCTTC. Protein: CASSLYSGRSGNEQFF.

This clonotype was observed a handful of times. At one boundary the junction diverges from the germline segment, which might be a read error. The V and J genes are TRBV6-1 and TRBJ2-7, with D unclear. The germline CDR1 and CDR2 sequences are MNHNS and SASEGT. This CDR3 is built from 11 residues. The CDR3, as DNA: TGTGCCAGCGCCACCAGCGACCTTCCCGACTTC. It translates to CASATSDLPDF.

The chain joins TRBV21-1 to TRBJ1-1. TRBV21-1 is assigned pseudogene status. The CDR3 spans 13 residues. The DNA for the CDR3 is TGTGCCAGCAGCAAAGCCGATAACACTGAAGCTTTCTTT. Its protein product is CASSKADNTEAFF.

This clonotype has at least ten counts. The chain uses TRBV12-3 or TRBV12-4 and TRBJ1-4; 8 bases agree with TRBD1. The ends lost 5 bases at V and 8 bases at J; junction bases unmatched: 7. CDR3 length: 14 residues. CDR3 protein: CASSMGQVGEKLFF. The CDR3 DNA follows: TGTGCCAGCAGTATGGGACAGGTTGGCGAAAAACTGTTTTTT.

This clonotype was seen repeatedly, ten times or more. The chain is built from TRBV6-5 and TRBJ2-1; 7 bases match TRBD2. V was clipped by 5 bases and J by 4 bases; unmatched bases: 11. The CDR3 sequence is 16 residues long. Germline assignment: CDR1 MNHEY and CDR2 SVGAGI. As DNA, the CDR3 is TGTGCCAGCAGTCCCTCCTGGCGGGAGAGGTACAATGAGCAGTTCTTC. Translation: CASSPSWRERYNEQFF.

There are many counts of this clonotype. This rearrangement joins TRBV18 to TRBJ2-3; the D gene is possibly TRBD2 (6 bases). Germline values: CDR1 KGHSH, CDR2 LQKENI. The V end was cut by 3 bases, the J end by 2 bases, with 12 bases between. The CDR3 has 15 amino acids. The CDR3 DNA follows: TGTGCCAGCTCACCCAAGGGACTGAACACAGATACGCAGTATTTT. This encodes CASSPKGLNTDTQYF.

This clonotype appeared many times. V is TRBV5-6 and J is TRBJ2-7; 7 bases line up with TRBD1. The V gene end was trimmed by 4 bases and the J gene end by 0 bases; junction bases not matched to a gene: 4. Germline lookup yields CDR1 SGHDT and CDR2 YYEEEE. This CDR3 spans 14 amino acids. As DNA, the CDR3 is TGTGCCAGCAGCCTAAGGGACAGCTCCTACGAGCAGTACTTC. Its translation is CASSLRDSSYEQYF.

This clonotype occurred many times. The chain combines TRBV30 with TRBJ2-2, with 10 nucleotides matching TRBD1. Trimming took 4 bases from V and 10 from J; bases not matched to a gene: 6. Germline-derived CDR1 and CDR2 are GTSNPN and SVGIG (reference sequence). CDR3 length: 13 amino acids. The chain's CDR3 is CAWTGQGLKELFF. The DNA for the CDR3 is TGTGCCTGGACGGGACAGGGGTTGAAGGAGCTGTTTTTT.

The table lists this clonotype with many counts. The chain joins TRBV20-1 to TRBJ2-1; tentatively, D is TRBD2 (5 bases). The CDR3 extends over 15 amino acids. The V end was cut by 0 bases, the J end by 0 bases, with 9 bases between. From germline, CDR1 is DFQATT and CDR2 SNEGSKA (reference sequence). In DNA, the CDR3 is TGCAGTGCTAGAGATATGAGGGCCTCCTACAATGAGCAGTTCTTC. This gives the protein CSARDMRASYNEQFF.

The CDR3: CASRRYRSSYEQYF. For the CDR3, the DNA is TGTGCCAGCAGGCGCTACAGGAGCTCCTACGAGCAGTACTTC. The chain is built from TRBV12-3 or TRBV12-4 and TRBJ2-7; perhaps TRBD1 as D (5 bases). This CDR3 is 14 amino acids long. V was clipped by 6 bases and J by 0 bases, with 12 bases between them.

This clonotype appeared many times. The rearrangement joins TRBV5-1 to TRBJ1-1, with TRBD1 identical over 7 bases. The V and J ends lost 5 bases and 1 base, in that order; junction bases with no gene match: 8. This CDR3 is built from 15 residues. The V gene's germline CDR1 is SGHRS and CDR2 YFSETQ. CDR3 DNA sequence: TGCGCCAGCAGGGATCCGGGACAGCCGAACACTGAAGCTTTCTTT. Translated, it gives CASRDPGQPNTEAFF.

The chain is built from TRBV11-3 and TRBJ2-5, with D hard to call. With 3 bases removed from V and 5 bases from J, the gap between germline ends came to 4 bases. This CDR3 is built from 11 residues. Per the germline V gene, CDR1 is SGHNT and CDR2 is YENEEA. CDR3 in DNA: TGTGCCAGCAGCTTTGAGGAGACCCAGTACTTC. Translation gives CASSFEETQYF. Full variable domain (outside the CDR3, taken from reference TRBV11-3 and TRBJ2-5): EAGVVQSPRYKIIEKKQPVAFWCNPISGHNTLYWYLQNLGQGPELLIRYENEEAVDDSQLPKDRFSAERLKGVDSTLKIQPAELGDSAVYLCASSFEETQYFGPGTRLLVL.